The sequence of this T cell receptor beta chain was determined in a study of cytomegalovirus exposure and HLA in healthy donors. Study background: A preliminary data release comprised roughly 80 million unique TCRs obtained from HLA-typed donors. Out of around 360 genotyped donors, 81% belonged to the Caucasian-associated ancestry cluster. Study-wide points: Data from an earlier analysis indicated that most TCR beta V segments were productive either about 87% or about 30% of the time.

Amplification used 60 Vbeta primers and 13 Jbeta primers. Repertoires were generated with immunoSEQ multiplex PCR, while TCRdb's copy carries only in-frame clones and drops some. The table has roughly 230,000 clones, around 90% seen once. In regard to this clone: Its specificity is not known.

The CDR3 sequence is 15 residues long. The junction had 3 bases not matched to a gene; V was cut back by 3 bases and J by 2 bases. The germline V gene has CDR1 SEHNR and CDR2 FQNEAQ (reference sequence). Healthy people donating bone marrow made up the donors. J is TRBJ2-1 and V is TRBV7-9; 8 nucleotides match TRBD2. The sequence derives from a girl aged 2 to 9 in good health and CMV-seronegative. Sequenced material: PBMCs. CDR3 DNA sequence: TGTGCCAGCAGCTTCACTAGCGGAGCCTACAATGAGCAGTTCTTC. Translation: CASSFTSGAYNEQFF.